What follows are 23 T cell receptor beta chains derived from one specimen sequenced in a study of shared clonotypes between healthy human individuals (TCRdb year 2020). Libraries came from the immunoSEQ multiplex PCR assay. Sourced from immuneACCESS, this table was stored by TCRdb with only in-frame sequences that have V and J called. A share of the clones is absent; for the studies checked, an unresolved V gene accounts for under half, and the remainder has no known explanation. The sample data list 2.5 million or so clones, and approximately 90% of these were observed just once. 0.14% of the sample is in the top ten clones. Sequences were obtained from naive CD4+ T cells sorted from blood. The meaning of the sample's cell subset or site label: CD45RA+ positively selected. The receptor source for this set is a man younger than 30 in good health.

V gene TRBV10-3 combines with J gene TRBJ2-3; TRBD1 might be the D (7 bases). V lost 4 bases and J lost 1, with 21 bases in between. The CDR3 has 18 amino acids. Germline CDR1 reads ENHRY; CDR2 reads SYGVKD. Here the CDR3 DNA reads TGTGCCATCAGTGGGGGGTGGTCCACAGGGGAGGGCACAGATACGCAGTATTTT. Its protein product is CAISGGWSTGEGTDTQYF.

This chain links TRBV5-1 with TRBJ2-5; D gene uncertain. CDR3 length equals 13 residues. Germline V gene sequence: CDR1 SGHRS, CDR2 YFSETQ. V gave up 6 bases and J gave up 5 bases, with 14 bases separating them. The CDR3 nucleotides read TGCGCCAGCACGGAGTCCAGCCACGAGACCCAGTACTTC. It encodes CASTESSHETQYF.

DNA of the CDR3: TGTGCCAGTAGTAGAAAGACAAGTCGGGACTCTGGGGCCAACGTCCTGACTTTC. Translation gives CASSRKTSRDSGANVLTF. This chain connects TRBV19 to TRBJ2-6; tentatively, D is TRBD2 (5 bases). The germline V gene encodes CDR1 LNHDA and CDR2 SQIVND (reference sequence). This CDR3 has 18 residues. The V gene lost 4 bases and the J gene lost 0 bases, with 16 bases spanning the gap.

The rearrangement uses TRBV5-1 and TRBJ2-3, with D uncertain. V lost 7 bases to trimming and J lost 3 bases, with 12 bases between them. Germline V gene lookup returns CDR1 SGHRS and CDR2 YFSETQ. The CDR3 loop spans 13 amino acids. The CDR3 is CASRPSGTDTQYF. CDR3 DNA: TGCGCCAGCCGACCATCCGGAACAGATACGCAGTATTTT.

The rearrangement joins TRBV30 to TRBJ2-2; tentatively, D is TRBD1 (6 bases). Trimming took off 8 bases at V and 8 bases at J, with 15 bases between the two ends. Germline CDR1 reads GTSNPN; CDR2 reads SVGIG (reference sequence). The CDR3 runs 12 residues. The CDR3 loop is CALTGSVGELFF. CDR3 in DNA: TGTGCCCTTACAGGGAGCGTAGGGGAGCTGTTTTTT.

The chain employs TRBV4-1 and TRBJ2-1; the match to TRBD2 covers 7 bases. The CDR3 totals 16 residues. The ends lost 3 bases at V and 6 bases at J; junction bases unmatched: 11. Per the germline V gene, CDR1 is MGHRA and CDR2 is YSYEKL. The CDR3 sequence: CASSQTWRGIFNEQFF. The CDR3 bases are TGCGCCAGCAGCCAGACATGGCGGGGGATCTTCAATGAGCAGTTCTTC.

This rearrangement joins TRBV19 to TRBJ2-3; D unresolved. Germline loops: CDR1 LNHDA, CDR2 SQIVND (reference sequence). The CDR3 length is 15 residues. Deletions cut 6 bases from V and 3 bases from J, with 16 bases between. The CDR3 region is CASRLNWVGTDTQYF. The CDR3 DNA reads TGTGCCAGTAGACTCAACTGGGTCGGTACAGATACGCAGTATTTT.

The table lists this clone with a few counts. The V gene is TRBV18, the J gene TRBJ1-2, with D unclear. Germline CDR1 and CDR2: KGHSH and LQKENI. Trimming shortened V by 3 bases and J by 8 bases, and 13 bases separated the two germline ends. The CDR3 is made up of 13 amino acids. CDR3 protein: CASSPDASLGYTF. The CDR3 DNA reads TGTGCCAGCTCACCGGACGCGAGCCTAGGCTACACCTTC.

Concerning this clone: Other DNA sequences in this specimen translate into the identical CDR3. This chain links TRBV5-1 with TRBJ2-1, with a weak D call TRBD2 (6 bases). The germline V and J ends were trimmed by 0 bases and 1 base, with 11 bases remaining between them. CDR1 is SGHRS, CDR2 YFSETQ, per germline. The CDR3 length is 16 residues. The CDR3 DNA follows: TGCGCCAGCAGCTTGGGGGGGACTGAATCCTACAATGAGCAGTTCTTC. Translating gives CASSLGGTESYNEQFF.

J is TRBJ2-5 and V is TRBV6-5; D is perhaps TRBD1 or TRBD2 (5 bases each). Trimming took 5 bases from V and 5 from J, leaving 18 bases between them. CDR1 and CDR2 (germline): MNHEY, SVGAGI. The length of the CDR3 is 15 residues. Here the CDR3 DNA reads TGTGCCAGCAGTCGAGGGCAGGGTTTAGGGGAGACCCAGTACTTC. This sequence encodes CASSRGQGLGETQYF.

Only a few counts were recorded for this clone. Other DNA sequences in this sample translate to the same CDR3. The rearrangement uses TRBV7-9 and TRBJ2-7; no clear D gene. Germline V gene sequence: CDR1 SEHNR, CDR2 FQNEAQ (reference sequence). V was clipped by 1 base and J by 1 base, with 2 bases between them. This CDR3 has 12 residues. The CDR3 nucleotides read TGTGCCAGCAGCTTAGGGTCCTACGAGCAGTACTTC. Translating it yields CASSLGSYEQYF.

The rearrangement joins TRBV10-3 to TRBJ2-3; 8 bases map to TRBD2. J was trimmed by 3 bases and V by 6 bases; bases with no gene match: 5. This CDR3 comprises 14 residues. Germline V gene sequence: CDR1 ENHRY, CDR2 SYGVKD. CDR3 in amino acids: CAIRLLADTDTQYF. As DNA, the CDR3 is TGTGCCATCAGACTACTAGCGGATACAGATACGCAGTATTTT.

The chain joins TRBV5-6 to TRBJ1-1, with D unclear. The CDR3 length is 14 residues. The germline V and J ends were trimmed by 7 bases and 1 base, with 14 bases remaining between them. Germline loops: CDR1 SGHDT, CDR2 YYEEEE. The CDR3 nucleotides read TGTGCCAGCTCCACGGCAGGCGCGAACACTGAAGCTTTCTTT. It codes for CASSTAGANTEAFF.

This clone has only one observation. The chain links TRBV6-1 to TRBJ2-5; TRBD1 agrees at 9 bases. The V gene's germline CDR1 is MNHNS and CDR2 SASEGT. The V segment lost 1 base and the J segment 1 base; nucleotides outside the gene matches: 4. CDR3 length: 16 residues. The CDR3 nucleotides are TGTGCCAGCAGTGAAGGGACGGGACAGGGCCAAGAGACCCAGTACTTC. This sequence encodes CASSEGTGQGQETQYF.

The chain has TRBV10-3 and TRBJ1-6, with D hard to call. Germline assignment: CDR1 ENHRY and CDR2 SYGVKD. Trimming stripped 0 bases from V and 7 bases from J, with 7 bases between. The CDR3 is 14 residues long. The CDR3 coding sequence is TGTGCCATCAGTGAGTCGTCAGAAAATTCACCCCTCCACTTT. Translation: CAISESSENSPLHF.

The count of this clone is one. The chain joins TRBV4-1 to TRBJ2-4, with D unresolved. Germline V gene sequence: CDR1 MGHRA, CDR2 YSYEKL. The CDR3 has 17 amino acids. Trimming shortened V by 3 bases and J by 6 bases, and 21 bases separated the two germline ends. The CDR3 nucleotides read TGCGCCAGCAGCCAGGCCCCCCTCGGAGTTGCCCTAAACATTCAGTACTTC. Translation: CASSQAPLGVALNIQYF.

Concerning this clone: The same CDR3 also results from other DNA sequences found in this sample. The chain carries TRBV29-1 and TRBJ2-1; D is unresolved. The CDR3 is 14 amino acids. Germline V gene sequence: CDR1 SQVTM, CDR2 ANQGSEA. The germline V and J ends were trimmed by 1 base and 0 bases, with 7 bases remaining between them. CDR3 loop: CSVEAPSSYNEQFF. DNA for the CDR3: TGCAGCGTTGAAGCGCCCAGCTCCTACAATGAGCAGTTCTTC.

This clone was recorded a few times. This chain uses TRBV6-5 with TRBJ1-5; 7 bases are shared with TRBD1. Germline V lookup: CDR1 MNHEY, CDR2 SVGAGI. V lost 6 bases to trimming and J lost 4 bases; unmatched junction nucleotides: 9. This CDR3 has 15 amino acids. The DNA for the CDR3 is TGTGCCAGCAGCACCGACAGGGTCGGGAATCAGCCCCAGCATTTT. Translation gives CASSTDRVGNQPQHF.

The chain employs TRBV19 and TRBJ1-3; TRBD1 matches at 7 bases. The CDR3 loop spans 17 amino acids. With 4 bases clipped from V and 6 bases from J, the junction kept 15 bases outside the gene matches. Germline V gene data show CDR1 as LNHDA and CDR2 as SQIVND (reference sequence). CDR3 nucleotide sequence: TGTGCCAGTAGTAAGGGCGCGACAGGGCGAATGGCAAACACCATATATTTT. This translates into CASSKGATGRMANTIYF.

Notes on this clone: At the DNA level, this CDR3 is encoded by other sequences in the same sample as well. This chain uses TRBV6-4 with TRBJ1-1, with TRBD1 as a possible D gene (5 bases). The V gene's germline CDR1 is MRHNA and CDR2 SNTAGT. V lost 6 bases and J lost 2, with 10 bases in between. The CDR3 has 13 amino acids. The CDR3 loop reads CASRAQGNTEAFF. The CDR3 DNA reads TGTGCCAGCAGAGCTCAGGGCAACACTGAAGCTTTCTTT.

The chain uses TRBV4-3 and TRBJ2-1; TRBD2 agrees at 7 bases. The germline V gene encodes CDR1 LGHNA and CDR2 YSLEER. J was trimmed by 10 bases and V by 4 bases; bases with no gene match: 7. The CDR3 consists of 13 residues. The CDR3 is CASSLAGGREQFF. DNA for the CDR3: TGCGCCAGCAGCCTAGCCGGGGGGAGGGAGCAGTTCTTC.

The chain employs TRBV19 and TRBJ1-2; perhaps TRBD1 as D (5 bases). Germline lookup yields CDR1 LNHDA and CDR2 SQIVND (reference sequence). This CDR3 spans 14 amino acids. Deletions cut 3 bases from V and 8 bases from J, with 16 bases between. CDR3 protein: CASSIGGPLGGYTF. CDR3 sequence (DNA): TGTGCCAGTAGTATTGGGGGTCCGCTGGGAGGCTACACCTTC.

The rearrangement links TRBV4-1 to TRBJ1-3; 7 bases agree with TRBD1. From germline, CDR1 is MGHRA and CDR2 YSYEKL. The CDR3 runs to 18 residues. V shed 4 bases and J 0 bases; nucleotides not matched to a gene: 12. CDR3: CASSPLKSQGGSGNTIYF. In DNA form, the CDR3 reads TGCGCCAGCAGCCCCTTAAAGAGCCAGGGGGGCTCTGGAAACACCATATATTTT.